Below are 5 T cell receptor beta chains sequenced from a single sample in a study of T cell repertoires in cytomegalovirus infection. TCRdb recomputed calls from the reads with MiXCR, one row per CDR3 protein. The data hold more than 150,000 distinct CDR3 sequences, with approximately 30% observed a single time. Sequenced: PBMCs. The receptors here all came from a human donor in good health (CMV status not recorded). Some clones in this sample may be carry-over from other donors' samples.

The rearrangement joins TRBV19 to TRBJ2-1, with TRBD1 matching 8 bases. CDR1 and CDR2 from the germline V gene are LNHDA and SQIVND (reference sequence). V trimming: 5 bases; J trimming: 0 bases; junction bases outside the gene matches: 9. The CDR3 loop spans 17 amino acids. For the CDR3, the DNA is TGTGCCAGTAGTCCAGGACAGGGACCTCCCTCCTACAATGAGCAGTTCTTC. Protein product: CASSPGQGPPSYNEQFF.

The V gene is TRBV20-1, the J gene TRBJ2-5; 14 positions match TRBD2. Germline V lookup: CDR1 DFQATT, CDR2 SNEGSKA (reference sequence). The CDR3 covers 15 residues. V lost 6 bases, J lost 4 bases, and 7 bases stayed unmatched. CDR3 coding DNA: TGCAGTGCCTTCGGACTAGCGGGGGGTATAGAGACCCAGTACTTC. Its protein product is CSAFGLAGGIETQYF.

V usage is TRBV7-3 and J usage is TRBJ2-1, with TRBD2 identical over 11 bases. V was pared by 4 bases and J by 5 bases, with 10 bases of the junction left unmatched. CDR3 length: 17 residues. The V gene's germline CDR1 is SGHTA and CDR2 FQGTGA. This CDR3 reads CASSWTPGTSGNNEQFF. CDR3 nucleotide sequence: TGTGCCAGCAGCTGGACCCCAGGGACTAGCGGAAACAATGAGCAGTTCTTC. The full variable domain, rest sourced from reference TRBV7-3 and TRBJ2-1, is GAGVSQTPSNKVTEKGKYVELRCDPISGHTALYWYRQSLGQGPEFLIYFQGTGAADDSGLPNDRFFAVRPEGSVSTLKIQRTERGDSAVYLCASSWTPGTSGNNEQFFGPGTRLTVL.

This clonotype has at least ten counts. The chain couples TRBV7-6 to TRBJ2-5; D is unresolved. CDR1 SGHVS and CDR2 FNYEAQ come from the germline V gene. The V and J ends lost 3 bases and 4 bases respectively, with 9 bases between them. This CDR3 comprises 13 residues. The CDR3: CASSLAPPETQYF. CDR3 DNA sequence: TGTGCCAGCAGCTTGGCGCCCCCAGAGACCCAGTACTTC.

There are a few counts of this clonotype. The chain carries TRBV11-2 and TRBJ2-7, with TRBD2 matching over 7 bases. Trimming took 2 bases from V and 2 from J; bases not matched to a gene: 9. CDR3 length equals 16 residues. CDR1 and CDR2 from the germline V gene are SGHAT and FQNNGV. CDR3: CASSLRGDGATYEQYF. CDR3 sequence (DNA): TGTGCCAGCAGCTTACGGGGGGATGGAGCTACCTACGAGCAGTACTTC.